The 8 T cell receptor beta chains listed next were all sequenced from one sample in a study of T cells after yellow fever vaccination. Via MiXCR, TCRdb re-called the 5' RACE reads, giving one row per CDR3 protein. The sample consists of fewer than 450,000 distinct CDR3 sequences, about 7.8% of them appearing once. The source material was PBMCs, sampled more than 40 days after the first yellow fever vaccination. Receptors were obtained from a man younger than 35 who received the YFV17D yellow fever vaccine.

This clonotype was seen many times. V usage is TRBV7-9 and J usage is TRBJ2-2, with TRBD2 matching over 8 bases. CDR1 is SEHNR and CDR2 is FQNEAQ in the germline V gene (reference sequence). The CDR3 has 13 residues. The V and J ends lost 7 bases and 4 bases, in that order; junction bases with no gene match: 2. The CDR3 is CASTLAGTGELFF. The CDR3 DNA reads as TGTGCCAGCACCCTAGCGGGCACCGGGGAGCTGTTTTTT.

V is TRBV7-2 and J is TRBJ1-6; D gene unclear. The CDR3 is made up of 15 amino acids. Germline V gene sequence: CDR1 SGHTA, CDR2 FQGNSA. Trimming took off 8 bases at V and 6 bases at J, with 17 bases between the two ends. CDR3 DNA: TGTGCCAGCTCAATAAGACCGCTGGCTAATTCACCCCTCCACTTT. It specifies CASSIRPLANSPLHF.

This clonotype was seen more than once but under ten times. V gene TRBV7-9 combines with J gene TRBJ2-5; 9 nucleotides align to TRBD2. The CDR3 is 14 residues long. Germline assignment: CDR1 SEHNR and CDR2 FQNEAQ (reference sequence). V dropped 4 bases and J dropped 2; count of bases not matched to a gene: 2. The CDR3 here is CASSWRGGQETQYF. Written as DNA, the CDR3 is TGTGCCAGCAGCTGGCGGGGGGGTCAAGAGACCCAGTACTTC.

This clonotype was recorded a few times. V and J are TRBV12-3 or TRBV12-4 and TRBJ2-7, with D perhaps matching TRBD1 (5 bases). The CDR3 length is 15 residues. V was shortened by 6 bases and J by 5 bases, with 20 bases between the two germline ends. The CDR3 DNA follows: TGTGCCAGCAGGACAGCAGGGTTTTTGTCGAACGAGCAGTACTTC. It translates to CASRTAGFLSNEQYF.

This chain joins TRBV4-3 and TRBJ1-2; D not resolved. Germline assignment: CDR1 LGHNA and CDR2 YSLEER. The CDR3 totals 15 residues. V was shortened by 1 base and J by 4 bases, with 13 bases between the two germline ends. The CDR3 region is CASSQVGGSGYGYTF. The CDR3 DNA reads as TGCGCCAGCAGCCAAGTCGGCGGCTCAGGCTATGGCTACACCTTC.

This clonotype was detected many times. V is TRBV28 and J is TRBJ2-5; D call uncertain. The germline V gene has CDR1 MDHEN and CDR2 SYDVKM. The CDR3 length is 11 residues. Trimming left V 6 bases short and J 7 bases short, with 9 bases between. The CDR3: CASSSMGTQYF. The CDR3 bases are TGTGCCAGCAGCTCTATGGGGACCCAGTACTTC.

This clonotype was picked up a small number of times. The rearrangement joins TRBV20-1 to TRBJ1-5, with D possibly TRBD1 on 5 matching bases. V gave up 3 bases and J gave up 1 base, with 7 bases separating them. Germline V lookup: CDR1 DFQATT, CDR2 SNEGSKA (reference sequence). This CDR3 region has 13 residues. CDR3 DNA: TGCAGTGCTAGGGGGGACAGCAATCAGCCCCAGCATTTT. Its protein is CSARGDSNQPQHF.

This clonotype was counted between two and nine times. This rearrangement joins TRBV7-6 to TRBJ2-7, with a weak D call TRBD1 (5 bases). Germline CDR1 is SGHVS and CDR2 is FNYEAQ. The V and J ends lost 1 base and 3 bases respectively, with 13 bases between them. The CDR3 is 15 amino acids. The CDR3 spells CASSLGQDISYEQYV. The CDR3 DNA sequence: TGTGCCAGCAGCTTAGGTCAGGACATTAGCTACGAGCAGTACGTC.